Presented here are 28 T cell receptor beta chains from one specimen sequenced in a study of T cell responses to AZD1222 COVID-19 vaccine. Generated by immunoSEQ multiplex PCR, the TCRdb table keeps only in-frame clones and is missing some. The sample has over 95,000 clones; more than 85% are singletons. The starting material was peripheral blood, obtained on day 0 of AZD1222 vaccination. Every receptor here comes from an adult in good health.

The chain uses TRBV27 and TRBJ1-4; D gene ambiguous. V was cut by 6 bases and J by 3 bases, with 20 bases left in between. CDR1 MNHEY and CDR2 SMNVEV come from the germline V gene (reference sequence). The CDR3 has 17 residues. The CDR3 loop reads CASSPIFGRPSNEKLFF. The DNA for the CDR3 is TGTGCCAGCAGCCCTATCTTCGGCAGACCATCTAATGAAAAACTGTTTTTT.

The chain is built from TRBV28 and TRBJ2-7, with D unresolved. The CDR3 runs 12 residues. V lost 8 bases to trimming and J lost 3 bases, with 11 bases between them. Germline CDR1 MDHEN, CDR2 SYDVKM. CDR3 sequence (DNA): TGTGCCAGCCTCGCCCCCGGCTACGAGCAGTACTTC. Amino acid sequence: CASLAPGYEQYF.

The CDR3 sequence is CASSLGGRVGTEAFF. The CDR3 DNA follows: TGTGCCAGCAGCTTAGGGGGCAGGGTCGGGACTGAAGCTTTCTTT. The J gene is TRBJ1-1, the V gene TRBV7-2; weak D call: TRBD1 (5 bases). Germline V gene sequence: CDR1 SGHTA, CDR2 FQGNSA. Trimming removed 1 base from V and 5 bases from J, with 14 bases in between. The CDR3 is 15 amino acids.

In this sample, this clone turned up once. The junction differs from germline at one of its ends, possibly a read error. V usage is TRBV29-1 and J usage is TRBJ1-5; no reliable D call. The germline CDR1 and CDR2 sequences are SQVTM and ANQGSEA. CDR3 length: 13 residues. CDR3 DNA: TGCGGCGTCGGAGGGCTCGGCAATCAGCCCCAGCATTTT. Encoded protein: CGVGGLGNQPQHF.

J is TRBJ1-2 and V is TRBV2, with D maybe TRBD1 (6 bases). V was pared by 6 bases and J by 1 base, with 12 bases between. Germline V lookup: CDR1 SNHLY, CDR2 FYNNEI. The CDR3 is 14 amino acids. The CDR3 region has the DNA TGTGCCAGCAGAGAACTGGACAGTAACTATGGCTACACCTTC. This sequence encodes CASRELDSNYGYTF.

In the case of this clone: Additional DNA sequences in this sample encode the identical CDR3. V is TRBV7-2 and J is TRBJ1-1; D not resolved. The ends were cut back, 1 base at V and 4 bases at J, with 7 bases in the middle. CDR3 length: 13 residues. The germline V gene encodes CDR1 SGHTA and CDR2 FQGNSA. CDR3 sequence (DNA): TGTGCCAGCAGCTTAGTGGAGGGCACTGAAGCTTTCTTT. This sequence encodes CASSLVEGTEAFF.

The chain employs TRBV30 and TRBJ2-7; D uncertain. CDR1 and CDR2 (germline): GTSNPN, SVGIG (reference sequence). The CDR3 consists of 13 residues. The V end was cut by 0 bases, the J end by 3 bases, with 9 bases between. DNA of the CDR3: TGTGCCTGGAGTGTACCCCTTCACTACGAGCAGTACTTC. Protein: CAWSVPLHYEQYF.

The rearrangement links TRBV5-1 to TRBJ1-4; D gene ambiguous. Between the trimmed V and J ends, which lost 4 bases and 3 bases, there was a span of 13 bases. Germline V gene lookup returns CDR1 SGHRS and CDR2 YFSETQ. This CDR3 contains 15 residues. CDR3 in DNA: TGCGCCAGCAGCCCGCGTCCCACTTCTAATGAAAAACTGTTTTTT. Amino acids: CASSPRPTSNEKLFF.

This clone is a singleton in its sample. The gene calls are TRBV11-3 and TRBJ1-1, with no clear D. Germline V gives CDR1 SGHNT, CDR2 YENEEA. V shed 1 base and J shed 1 base, with 7 bases lying between them. The CDR3 is 14 residues long. The CDR3 DNA reads TGTGCCAGCAGCTTAGGGGGATCGAACACTGAAGCTTTCTTT. It specifies CASSLGGSNTEAFF.

V usage is TRBV19 and J usage is TRBJ1-5; the match to TRBD1 covers 7 bases. This CDR3 has 14 amino acids. Germline CDR1 reads LNHDA; CDR2 reads SQIVND (reference sequence). V was clipped by 6 bases and J by 3 bases; unmatched bases: 5. The CDR3 nucleotides are TGTGCCAGTAGCACACAGGGGTACAATCAGCCCCAGCATTTT. This codes for CASSTQGYNQPQHF.

The V and J genes are TRBV28 and TRBJ1-1; no clear D. The germline V gene has CDR1 MDHEN and CDR2 SYDVKM. CDR3 length: 16 amino acids. V lost 6 bases and J lost 5, with 22 bases in between. CDR3 DNA: TGTGCCAGCAGATTAAGGTCGGGCAGCGGATCTACTGAAGCTTTCTTT. Residues: CASRLRSGSGSTEAFF.

V is TRBV3-1 (or the pseudogene TRBV3-2) and J is TRBJ1-2; 7 bases map to TRBD1. Trimming cost V 1 base and J 4 bases; bases outside gene matches: 0. Germline V lookup: CDR1 LGHDT, CDR2 YNNKEL (reference sequence). CDR3 length: 13 amino acids. The CDR3 here is CASSQGQGYGYTF. The CDR3 DNA is TGTGCCAGCAGCCAAGGACAGGGCTATGGCTACACCTTC.

This chain uses TRBV6-1 with TRBJ1-3, with unresolved D. The germline gives CDR1 MNHNS, CDR2 SASEGT. This CDR3 has 12 amino acids. The V and J ends lost 5 bases and 7 bases respectively, with 9 bases between them. The CDR3 region is CASSSLGNTIYF. The CDR3 coding sequence is TGTGCCAGCAGTTCCCTGGGGAACACCATATATTTT.

This clone was picked up one time. CDR3 DNA sequence: TGCGCCAGCAGCCAAGAGCGGGGACTCTCTGGAAACACCATATATTTT. Protein product: CASSQERGLSGNTIYF. The V and J genes are TRBV4-3 and TRBJ1-3, with TRBD1 as a possible D gene (5 bases). This CDR3 is 16 amino acids long. V lost 0 bases to trimming and J lost 0 bases, with 9 bases between them. CDR1 is LGHNA, CDR2 YSLEER, per germline.

This chain connects TRBV6-5 to TRBJ1-3; the D gene is possibly TRBD1 (5 bases). Germline CDR1 reads MNHEY; CDR2 reads SVGAGI. CDR3 size: 15 residues. Between the trimmed V and J ends, which lost 6 bases and 0 bases, there was a span of 12 bases. CDR3 in amino acids: CASRLDISSGNTIYF. CDR3 coding DNA: TGTGCCAGCAGACTGGACATCAGCTCTGGAAACACCATATATTTT.

CDR3 region: CASRGGGQGANEQFF. DNA for the CDR3: TGTGCCAGCAGAGGGGGGGGACAGGGGGCAAATGAGCAGTTCTTC. This chain joins TRBV28 and TRBJ2-1, with 12 nucleotides matching TRBD1. CDR1 and CDR2 (germline): MDHEN, SYDVKM. This CDR3 spans 15 amino acids. Trimming took 6 bases from V and 7 from J; bases not matched to a gene: 7. The variable domain in full, with the rest retrieved from reference TRBV28 and TRBJ2-1, is DVKVTQSSRYLVKRTGEKVFLECVQDMDHENMFWYRQDPGLGLRLIYFSYDVKMKEKGDIPEGYSVSREKKERFSLILESASTNQTSMYLCASRGGGQGANEQFFGPGTRLTVL.

V and J are TRBV12-3 or TRBV12-4 and TRBJ2-7, with D unclear. V was clipped by 7 bases and J by 1 base, with 11 bases between them. The CDR3 length is 13 residues. The CDR3 DNA follows: TGTGCCAGCACCTTCGGACCTTCCTACGAGCAGTACTTC. It codes for CASTFGPSYEQYF.

J is TRBJ1-6 and V is TRBV6-5; TRBD1 is a possible D gene (5 bases). Trimming stripped 4 bases from V and 10 bases from J, with 20 bases between. This CDR3 contains 16 residues. From germline, CDR1 is MNHEY and CDR2 SVGAGI. Here the CDR3 DNA reads TGTGCCAGCAGTTTATCCCCGGCAGGGAGAGGGTCACCCCTCCACTTT. Protein product: CASSLSPAGRGSPLHF.

This chain uses TRBV11-1 with TRBJ2-2, with a possible D match to TRBD2 (6 bases). The CDR3 covers 16 residues. Germline V lookup: CDR1 SGHAT, CDR2 FQDESV (reference sequence). Trimming left V 4 bases short and J 2 bases short, with 14 bases between. Here the CDR3 DNA reads TGTGCCAGCAGCTCCCCGGCCGGGGGAAACACCGGGGAGCTGTTTTTT. Its protein is CASSSPAGGNTGELFF.

This chain connects TRBV7-8 to TRBJ2-1; the D gene is possibly TRBD2 (5 bases). The germline V and J ends were trimmed by 0 bases and 8 bases, with 14 bases remaining between them. The CDR3 totals 15 residues. Germline CDR1 is SGHVS and CDR2 is FQNEAQ. The CDR3 DNA is TGTGCCAGCAGCTTAGCGTGGACTGGGCGGGATGAGCAGTTCTTC. Its translation is CASSLAWTGRDEQFF.

There are a few counts of this clone. The chain uses TRBV5-6 and TRBJ2-7; 7 nucleotides align to TRBD2. The CDR3 consists of 13 residues. The ends lost 5 bases at V and 3 bases at J; junction bases unmatched: 5. CDR1 is SGHDT, CDR2 YYEEEE, per germline. The CDR3 DNA reads TGTGCCAGCAGTTTCGGGACTAACTACGAGCAGTACTTC. Its translation: CASSFGTNYEQYF.

This chain uses TRBV7-2 with TRBJ2-4; either TRBD1 or TRBD2 may supply D (5 bases each). With 5 bases removed from V and 6 bases from J, the gap between germline ends came to 20 bases. Per germline, CDR1 SGHTA and CDR2 FQGNSA. The CDR3 is made up of 16 amino acids. CDR3 amino acids: CASSQDWGNSINIQYF. In nucleotides, the CDR3 is TGTGCCAGCAGCCAGGATTGGGGGAACAGCATAAACATTCAGTACTTC.

The J gene is TRBJ2-1, the V gene TRBV30; TRBD1 agrees at 7 bases. Germline CDR1 is GTSNPN and CDR2 is SVGIG (reference sequence). The CDR3 covers 15 residues. The trim removed 1 base at V and 0 bases at J, leaving 3 bases unmatched. Here the CDR3 reads CAWSGGQFSYNEQFF. As DNA, the CDR3 is TGTGCCTGGAGTGGGGGACAGTTCTCCTACAATGAGCAGTTCTTC.

J is TRBJ2-5 and V is TRBV5-6; D possibly corresponds to TRBD2 (7 bases). V was trimmed by 3 bases and J by 4 bases, leaving 19 bases between them. Germline assignment: CDR1 SGHDT and CDR2 YYEEEE. This CDR3 is 16 amino acids long. In nucleotides, the CDR3 is TGTGCCAGCAGCTACTTAGGGGGGGCAGAGGGAGAGACCCAGTACTTC. This sequence encodes CASSYLGGAEGETQYF.

The chain couples TRBV3-1 (or the pseudogene TRBV3-2) to TRBJ1-2; 8 nucleotides align to TRBD1. The CDR3 spans 16 residues. With V trimmed by 5 bases and J by 4 bases, 12 bases remained unmatched. Germline values: CDR1 LGHDT, CDR2 YNNKEL (reference sequence). CDR3 loop: CASSEGGAQGVYGYTF. The CDR3 coding sequence is TGTGCCAGCAGCGAGGGAGGGGCACAGGGGGTCTATGGCTACACCTTC.

The V and J genes are TRBV19 and TRBJ1-3; maybe TRBD1 (5 bases). The CDR3 contains 15 residues. Between the trimmed V and J ends, which lost 6 bases and 0 bases, there was a span of 12 bases. Germline V gene sequence: CDR1 LNHDA, CDR2 SQIVND (reference sequence). DNA of the CDR3: TGTGCCAGTAGCTGGGACTGGAGCTCTGGAAACACCATATATTTT. Translation: CASSWDWSSGNTIYF.

The gene calls are TRBV9 and TRBJ2-7, with a weak D call TRBD1 (6 bases). V lost 2 bases and J lost 1, with 10 bases in between. Germline V CDR1 and CDR2: SGDLS, YYNGEE. CDR3 length: 14 amino acids. This CDR3 reads CASSVAGQSYEQYF. CDR3 nucleotides: TGTGCCAGCAGCGTGGCCGGACAGTCCTACGAGCAGTACTTC. The full variable domain, rest sourced from reference TRBV9 and TRBJ2-7, is DSGVTQTPKHLITATGQRVTLRCSPRSGDLSVYWYQQSLDQGLQFLIQYYNGEERAKGNILERFSAQQFPDLHSELNLSSLELGDSALYFCASSVAGQSYEQYFGPGTRLTVT.

V usage is TRBV18 and J usage is TRBJ1-4; D gene ambiguous. This CDR3 has 15 residues. V shed 1 base and J shed 0 bases, with 6 bases lying between them. Germline assignment: CDR1 KGHSH and CDR2 LQKENI. This chain's CDR3 is CASSPLSATNEKLFF. The CDR3 bases are TGTGCCAGCTCACCACTTAGCGCAACTAATGAAAAACTGTTTTTT. Combining the CDR3 with reference TRBV18 and TRBJ1-4 gives the whole variable domain NAGVMQNPRHLVRRRGQEARLRCSPMKGHSHVYWYRQLPEEGLKFMVYLQKENIIDESGMPKERFSAEFPKEGPSILRIQQVVRGDSAAYFCASSPLSATNEKLFFGSGTQLSVL.